This T cell receptor (beta chain) was sequenced in a study of cytomegalovirus exposure and HLA in healthy donors. In this sample, this clone turned up once. Trimming cost V 3 bases and J 9 bases; bases outside gene matches: 14. CDR1 and CDR2 (germline): MGHRA, YSYEKL. The CDR3 length is 17 residues. PCR amplification relied on 60 Vbeta primers (plus 13 Jbeta primers). Using immunoSEQ multiplex PCR, the repertoire was profiled, and TCRdb retains in-frame clones only, with some absent. The data show almost 95,000 clones, around three fifths seen once. The chain carries TRBV4-1 and TRBJ1-6; 7 bases are a match to TRBD1. The sequenced sample consisted of PBMCs. The sequence derives from a man aged 25-45 years in good health and CMV-seronegative. CDR3 loop: CASSQGRRGTVSSPLHF. The CDR3, as DNA: TGCGCCAGCAGCCAGGGAAGAAGAGGGACAGTTAGTTCACCCCTCCACTTT.